The 13 T cell receptor beta chains below were found in one sample sequenced in a study of blood T cell repertoires in COVID-19. Clones were sequenced by immunoSEQ multiplex PCR, and TCRdb holds only the in-frame ones, with some missing. The profile shows about 180,000 clones, about 86% of them singletons. The source material was peripheral blood. Receptors originate from a woman in her 30s with active or convalescent COVID-19.

The chain couples TRBV9 to TRBJ2-1; a possible D gene is TRBD1 (5 bases). CDR3 length equals 14 residues. CDR1 and CDR2 from the germline V gene are SGDLS and YYNGEE. V was cut by 4 bases and J by 10 bases, with 18 bases left in between. The CDR3 DNA reads TGTGCCAGCAGCCCAATCCTGAGTGCAGGGGAGCAGTTCTTC. Protein sequence: CASSPILSAGEQFF.

The CDR3 DNA sequence: TGTGCCAGCAGTTACAATGAAAGGGGCGGCTACACCTTC. Its protein product is CASSYNERGGYTF. The genes are TRBV6-2 or TRBV6-3 and TRBJ1-2; D is perhaps TRBD1 (5 bases). The germline V gene encodes CDR1 MNHEY and CDR2 SVGEGT. Trimming took off 2 bases at V and 8 bases at J, with 12 bases between the two ends. The CDR3 spans 13 residues.

V usage is TRBV5-1 and J usage is TRBJ2-3; TRBD1 agrees at 7 bases. The V gene's germline CDR1 is SGHRS and CDR2 YFSETQ. This CDR3 has 15 amino acids. Unmatched junction bases numbered 4, after V lost 1 base and J lost 2 bases. CDR3: CASSLSDRDTDTQYF. The CDR3 DNA follows: TGCGCCAGCAGCTTGTCCGACAGGGACACAGATACGCAGTATTTT.

V and J are TRBV7-8 and TRBJ2-1; tentative D call: TRBD2 (7 bases). CDR1 and CDR2 (germline): SGHVS, FQNEAQ. The CDR3 is 18 residues long. V shed 1 base and J shed 0 bases, with 16 bases lying between them. The CDR3 bases are TGTGCCAGCAGCTTAGGAGTGGCGGGGGCGAGCTCCTACAATGAGCAGTTCTTC. Its protein is CASSLGVAGASSYNEQFF.

The chain combines TRBV27 with TRBJ2-7; 9 nucleotides align to TRBD1. Looked up from germline, CDR1 is MNHEY and CDR2 is SMNVEV (reference sequence). V was clipped by 5 bases and J by 4 bases; unmatched bases: 9. CDR3 size: 15 residues. The CDR3 sequence: CASSNYGQGKYEQYF. For the CDR3, the DNA is TGTGCCAGCAGTAACTACGGACAGGGGAAGTACGAGCAGTACTTC.

CDR3 sequence reads: CASSLVSALRGTANTEAFF. CDR3 nucleotides: TGTGCCAGCAGCTTGGTATCTGCCCTCCGTGGGACAGCGAACACTGAAGCTTTCTTT. The gene calls are TRBV5-6 and TRBJ1-1, with 7 positions matching TRBD1. The V and J ends lost 0 bases and 1 base, in that order; junction bases with no gene match: 15. The germline V gene has CDR1 SGHDT and CDR2 YYEEEE. The CDR3 extends over 19 amino acids.

V is TRBV7-2 and J is TRBJ2-5, with TRBD2 identical over 10 bases. There are 14 residues in the CDR3. Germline lookup yields CDR1 SGHTA and CDR2 FQGNSA. After removal of 3 bases from V and 4 bases from J, the junction contained 2 bases not matched to a gene. The CDR3 DNA reads as TGTGCCAGCAGCTTTTCTAGCGGGGGAGAGACCCAGTACTTC. It translates to CASSFSSGGETQYF.

J is TRBJ1-1 and V is TRBV29-1; 8 bases line up with TRBD1. CDR1 and CDR2 (germline): SQVTM, ANQGSEA. The CDR3 contains 16 residues. Germline trimming cut 6 bases from V and 3 bases from J; bases unmatched to any gene: 15. Written as DNA, the CDR3 is TGCAGCGTGAACCCACTAGCACAGGGGGACGACACTGAAGCTTTCTTT. Amino acids: CSVNPLAQGDDTEAFF.

CDR3 in DNA: TGCGCCAGCAGCCAGGACACAGCTAATGAAAAACTGTTTTTT. Protein sequence: CASSQDTANEKLFF. The chain carries TRBV5-1 and TRBJ1-4, with D perhaps matching TRBD1 (5 bases). V was trimmed by 4 bases and J by 3 bases, leaving 10 bases between them. The germline CDR1 and CDR2 sequences are SGHRS and YFSETQ. The CDR3 is 14 amino acids.

The rearrangement joins TRBV28 to TRBJ1-4, with a weak D call TRBD1 (6 bases). The CDR3 contains 13 residues. The germline V gene has CDR1 MDHEN and CDR2 SYDVKM. V lost 10 bases and J lost 0, with 9 bases in between. The CDR3 loop is CAIRGTTNEKLFF. The CDR3 coding sequence is TGTGCCATAAGGGGGACAACTAATGAAAAACTGTTTTTT.

CDR3 nucleotide sequence: TGTGCCACCAGCAGAGGGGACAGGGCCACAGATACGCAGTATTTT. Its translation: CATSRGDRATDTQYF. The chain uses TRBV15 and TRBJ2-3; 9 nucleotides align to TRBD1. This CDR3 has 15 residues. V lost 1 base to trimming and J lost 2 bases; unmatched junction nucleotides: 1. The germline gives CDR1 LNHNV, CDR2 YYDKDF (reference sequence).

This chain uses TRBV28 with TRBJ1-3, with 10 bases identical to TRBD1. Germline V lookup: CDR1 MDHEN, CDR2 SYDVKM. CDR3 length: 16 amino acids. The J segment lost 1 base and the V segment lost 8 bases, leaving 8 bases of the junction unmatched. CDR3 sequence: CASRDRGGRSGNTIYF. CDR3 DNA sequence: TGTGCCAGCCGGGACAGGGGAGGCAGATCTGGAAACACCATATATTTT.

This chain joins TRBV12-3 or TRBV12-4 and TRBJ2-7; D call uncertain. The CDR3 has 12 residues. Trimming took off 4 bases at V and 6 bases at J, with 10 bases between the two ends. The CDR3 DNA reads as TGTGCCAGCAGTTCTGGCAGACTCGAGCAGTACTTC. Translated, it gives CASSSGRLEQYF.